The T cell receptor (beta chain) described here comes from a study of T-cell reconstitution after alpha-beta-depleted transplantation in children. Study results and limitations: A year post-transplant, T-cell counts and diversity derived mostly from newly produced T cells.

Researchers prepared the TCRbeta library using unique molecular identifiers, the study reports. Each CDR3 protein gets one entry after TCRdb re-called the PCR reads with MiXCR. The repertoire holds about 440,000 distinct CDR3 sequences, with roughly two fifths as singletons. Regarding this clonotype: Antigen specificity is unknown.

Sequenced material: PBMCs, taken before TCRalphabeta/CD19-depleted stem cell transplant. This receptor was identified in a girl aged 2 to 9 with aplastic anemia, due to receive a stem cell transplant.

CDR3 in amino acids: CASSFSGTALAKNIQYF. The CDR3 DNA sequence: TGTGCCAGCAGCTTCTCCGGGACAGCCTTAGCCAAAAACATTCAGTACTTC. The V call is TRBV6-5, the J call TRBJ2-4, with 7 bases identical to TRBD1. CDR3 length: 17 residues. The germline V gene has CDR1 MNHEY and CDR2 SVGAGI. V lost 6 bases and J lost 0; bases outside the gene matches: 11.